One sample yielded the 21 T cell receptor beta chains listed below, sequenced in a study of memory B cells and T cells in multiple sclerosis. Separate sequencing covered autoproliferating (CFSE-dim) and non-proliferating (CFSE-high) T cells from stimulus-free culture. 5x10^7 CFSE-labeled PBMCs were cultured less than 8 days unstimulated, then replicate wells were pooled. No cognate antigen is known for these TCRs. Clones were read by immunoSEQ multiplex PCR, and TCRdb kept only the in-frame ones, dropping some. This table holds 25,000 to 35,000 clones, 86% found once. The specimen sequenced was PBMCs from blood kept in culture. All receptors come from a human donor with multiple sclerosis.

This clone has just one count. The CDR3 DNA reads as TGTGCCAGCAGTGATCACGAAGGGCTCACTGGGGCCAACGTCCTGACTTTC. Encoded protein: CASSDHEGLTGANVLTF. V gene TRBV2 combines with J gene TRBJ2-6; D gene uncertain. The CDR3 runs to 17 residues. Germline CDR1 and CDR2: SNHLY and FYNNEI. V was cut by 3 bases and J by 2 bases, with 14 bases left in between. The variable domain in full, completed from reference TRBV2 and TRBJ2-6, reads EPEVTQTPSHQVTQMGQEVILRCVPISNHLYFYWYRQILGQKVEFLVSFYNNEISEKSEIFDDQFSVERPDGSNFTLKIRSTKLEDSAMYFCASSDHEGLTGANVLTFGAGSRLTVL.

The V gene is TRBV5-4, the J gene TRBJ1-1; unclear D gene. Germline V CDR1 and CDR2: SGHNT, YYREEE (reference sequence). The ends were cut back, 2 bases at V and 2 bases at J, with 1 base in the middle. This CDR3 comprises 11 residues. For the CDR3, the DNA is TGTGCCAGCAGCTTTAACACTGAAGCTTTCTTT. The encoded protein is CASSFNTEAFF. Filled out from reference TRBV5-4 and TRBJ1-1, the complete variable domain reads ETGVTQSPTHLIKTRGQQVTLRCSSQSGHNTVSWYQQALGQGPQFIFQYYREEENGRGNFPPRFSGLQFPNYSSELNVNALELDDSALYLCASSFNTEAFFGQGTRLTVV.

CDR3: CASSQVTGGTSGRNSYNEQFF. The DNA of the CDR3 is TGCGCCAGCAGCCAAGTTACAGGGGGGACTAGCGGGAGGAATTCCTACAATGAGCAGTTCTTC. The genes are TRBV4-3 and TRBJ2-1; the match to TRBD2 covers 15 bases. The CDR3 spans 21 residues. Looked up from germline, CDR1 is LGHNA and CDR2 is YSLEER. Unmatched junction bases numbered 11, after V lost 1 base and J lost 1 base.

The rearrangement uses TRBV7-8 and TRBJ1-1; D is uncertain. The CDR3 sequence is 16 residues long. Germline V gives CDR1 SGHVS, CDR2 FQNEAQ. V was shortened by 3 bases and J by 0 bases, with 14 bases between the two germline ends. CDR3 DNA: TGTGCCAGCAGCTTCTATACTAGAGGGTTGAACACTGAAGCTTTCTTT. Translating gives CASSFYTRGLNTEAFF.

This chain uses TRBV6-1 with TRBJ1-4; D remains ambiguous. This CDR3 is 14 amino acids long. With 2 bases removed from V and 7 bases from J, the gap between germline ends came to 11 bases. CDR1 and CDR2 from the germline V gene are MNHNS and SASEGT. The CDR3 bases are TGTGCCAGCAGTGAAACAGCCTATCCTGAAAAACTGTTTTTT. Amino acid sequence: CASSETAYPEKLFF.

The CDR3, as DNA: TGCGCCAGCAGCCAAGACGCGGGACCAGATACGCAGTATTTT. This codes for CASSQDAGPDTQYF. The chain carries TRBV4-3 and TRBJ2-3; a possible D gene is TRBD2 (6 bases). CDR1 and CDR2 (germline): LGHNA, YSLEER. The CDR3 extends over 14 amino acids. The ends were cut back, 0 bases at V and 4 bases at J, with 8 bases in the middle.

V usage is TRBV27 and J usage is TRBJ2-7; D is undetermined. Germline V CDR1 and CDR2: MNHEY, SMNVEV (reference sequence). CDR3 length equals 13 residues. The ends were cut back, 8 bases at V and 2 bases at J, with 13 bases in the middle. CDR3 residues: CASRAPGPYEQYF. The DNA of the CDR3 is TGTGCCAGCCGGGCCCCCGGGCCCTACGAGCAGTACTTC.

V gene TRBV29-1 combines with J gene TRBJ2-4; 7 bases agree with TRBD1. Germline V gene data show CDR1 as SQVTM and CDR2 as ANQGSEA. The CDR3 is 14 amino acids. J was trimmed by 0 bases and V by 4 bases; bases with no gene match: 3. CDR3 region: CSVGDRLAKNIQYF. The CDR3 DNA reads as TGCAGCGTTGGGGACAGACTAGCCAAAAACATTCAGTACTTC.

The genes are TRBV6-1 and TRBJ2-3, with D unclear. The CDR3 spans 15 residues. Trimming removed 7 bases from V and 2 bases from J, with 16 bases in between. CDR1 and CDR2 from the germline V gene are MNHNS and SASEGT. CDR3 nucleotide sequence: TGTGCCAGCACCGTACAGCGCAGTAACACAGATACGCAGTATTTT. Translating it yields CASTVQRSNTDTQYF.

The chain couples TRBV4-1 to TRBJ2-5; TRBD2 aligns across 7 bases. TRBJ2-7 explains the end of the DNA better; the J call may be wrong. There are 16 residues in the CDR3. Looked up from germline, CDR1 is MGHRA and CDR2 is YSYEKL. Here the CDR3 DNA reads TGCGCCAGCAGCCAAGATTGGCCGGGGGGCTCCTACGAGCAGTACTTC. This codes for CASSQDWPGGSYEQYF.

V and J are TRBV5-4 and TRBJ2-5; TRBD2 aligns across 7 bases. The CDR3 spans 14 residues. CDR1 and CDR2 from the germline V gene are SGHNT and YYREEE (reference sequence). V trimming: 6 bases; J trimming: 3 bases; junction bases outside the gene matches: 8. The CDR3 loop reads CASNPAGREETQYF. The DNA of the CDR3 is TGTGCCAGCAACCCAGCGGGGAGGGAAGAGACCCAGTACTTC. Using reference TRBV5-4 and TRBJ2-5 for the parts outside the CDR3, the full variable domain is ETGVTQSPTHLIKTRGQQVTLRCSSQSGHNTVSWYQQALGQGPQFIFQYYREEENGRGNFPPRFSGLQFPNYSSELNVNALELDDSALYLCASNPAGREETQYFGPGTRLLVL.

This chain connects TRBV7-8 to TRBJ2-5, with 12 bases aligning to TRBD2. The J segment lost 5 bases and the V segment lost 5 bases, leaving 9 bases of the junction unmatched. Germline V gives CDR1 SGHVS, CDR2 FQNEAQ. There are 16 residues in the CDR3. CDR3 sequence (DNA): TGTGCCAGCAGCCTACTGACTAGCGGGAGCGCGGAGACCCAGTACTTC. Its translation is CASSLLTSGSAETQYF.

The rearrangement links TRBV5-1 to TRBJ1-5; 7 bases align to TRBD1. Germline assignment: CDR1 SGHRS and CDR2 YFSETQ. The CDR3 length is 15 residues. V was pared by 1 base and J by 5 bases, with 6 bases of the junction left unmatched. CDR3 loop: CASSLKAGGDQPQHF. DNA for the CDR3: TGCGCCAGCAGCTTGAAGGCAGGGGGAGATCAGCCCCAGCATTTT. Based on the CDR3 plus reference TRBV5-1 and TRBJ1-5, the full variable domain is KAGVTQTPRYLIKTRGQQVTLSCSPISGHRSVSWYQQTPGQGLQFLFEYFSETQRNKGNFPGRFSGRQFSNSRSEMNVSTLELGDSALYLCASSLKAGGDQPQHFGDGTRLSIL.

CDR3 coding DNA: TGTGCCAGCAGCCCCGAGGGAGTGTCCTACAATGAGCAGTTCTTC. This codes for CASSPEGVSYNEQFF. The chain carries TRBV6-5 and TRBJ2-1; TRBD2 is a possible D gene (5 bases). Trimming stripped 6 bases from V and 1 base from J, with 13 bases between. CDR1 and CDR2 from the germline V gene are MNHEY and SVGAGI. The CDR3 has 15 residues.

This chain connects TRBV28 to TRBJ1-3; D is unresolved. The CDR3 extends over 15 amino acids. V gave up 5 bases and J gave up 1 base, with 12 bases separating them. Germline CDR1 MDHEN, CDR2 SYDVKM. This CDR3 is CASSAGGDSGNTIYF. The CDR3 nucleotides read TGTGCCAGCAGTGCCGGCGGTGATTCTGGAAACACCATATATTTT.

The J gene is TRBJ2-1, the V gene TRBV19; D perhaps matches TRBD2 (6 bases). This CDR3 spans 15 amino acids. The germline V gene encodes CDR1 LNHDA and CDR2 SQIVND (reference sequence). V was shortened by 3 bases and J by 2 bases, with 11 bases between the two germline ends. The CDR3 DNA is TGTGCCAGTAGTATTGCTGCGGGACCCTACAATGAGCAGTTCTTC. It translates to CASSIAAGPYNEQFF. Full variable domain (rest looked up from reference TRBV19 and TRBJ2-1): DGGITQSPKYLFRKEGQNVTLSCEQNLNHDAMYWYRQDPGQGLRLIYYSQIVNDFQKGDIAEGYSVSREKKESFPLTVTSAQKNPTAFYLCASSIAAGPYNEQFFGPGTRLTVL.

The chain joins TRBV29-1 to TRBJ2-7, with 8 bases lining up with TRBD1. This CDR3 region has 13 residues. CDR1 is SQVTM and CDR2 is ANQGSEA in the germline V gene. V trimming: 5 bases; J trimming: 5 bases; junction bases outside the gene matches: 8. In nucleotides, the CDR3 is TGCAGCGTTCCCGGGACAGGTTTTAACGAGCAGTACTTC. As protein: CSVPGTGFNEQYF.

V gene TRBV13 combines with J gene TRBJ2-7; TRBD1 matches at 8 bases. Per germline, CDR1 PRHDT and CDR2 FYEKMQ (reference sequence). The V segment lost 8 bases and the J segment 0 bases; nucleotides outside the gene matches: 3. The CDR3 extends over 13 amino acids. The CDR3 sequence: CASRGQDSYEQYF. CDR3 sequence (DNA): TGTGCCAGCCGGGGACAGGACTCCTACGAGCAGTACTTC.

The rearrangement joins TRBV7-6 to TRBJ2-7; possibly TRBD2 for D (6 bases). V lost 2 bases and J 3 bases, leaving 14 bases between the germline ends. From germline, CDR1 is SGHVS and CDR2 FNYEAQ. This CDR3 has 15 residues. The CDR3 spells CASSLYRTGDYEQYF. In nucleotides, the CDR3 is TGTGCCAGCAGCTTATATCGGACGGGGGACTACGAGCAGTACTTC.

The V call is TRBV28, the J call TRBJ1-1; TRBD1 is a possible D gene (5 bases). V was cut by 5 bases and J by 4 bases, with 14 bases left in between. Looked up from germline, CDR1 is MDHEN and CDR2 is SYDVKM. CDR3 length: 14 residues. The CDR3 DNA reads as TGTGCCAGCAGTATCAGGGCGGCGGGCACTGAAGCTTTCTTT. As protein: CASSIRAAGTEAFF.

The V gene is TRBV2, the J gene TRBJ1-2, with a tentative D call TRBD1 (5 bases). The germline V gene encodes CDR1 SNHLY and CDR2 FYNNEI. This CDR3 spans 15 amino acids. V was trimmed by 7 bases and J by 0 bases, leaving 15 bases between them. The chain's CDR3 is CASNRFQSANYGYTF. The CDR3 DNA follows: TGTGCCAGCAACAGGTTTCAGTCAGCTAACTATGGCTACACCTTC.